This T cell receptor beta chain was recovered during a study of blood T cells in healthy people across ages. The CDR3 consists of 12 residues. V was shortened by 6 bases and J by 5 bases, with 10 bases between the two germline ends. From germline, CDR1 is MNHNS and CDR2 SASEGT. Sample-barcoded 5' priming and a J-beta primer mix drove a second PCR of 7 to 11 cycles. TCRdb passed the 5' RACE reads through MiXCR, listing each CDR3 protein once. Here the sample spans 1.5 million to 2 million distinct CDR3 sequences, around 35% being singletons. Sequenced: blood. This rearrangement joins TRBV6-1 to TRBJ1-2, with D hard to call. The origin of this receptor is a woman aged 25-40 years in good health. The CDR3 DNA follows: TGTGCCAGCAGGCTCATCCGGTATGGCTACACCTTC. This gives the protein CASRLIRYGYTF.